Listed below are T cell receptor beta chains from one sample, sequenced in a study of T-cell memory formation after mild COVID-19. TCRdb reprocessed the 5' RACE reads via MiXCR and lists one record per CDR3 protein. The sample lists 250,000 or so distinct CDR3 sequences, roughly 18% occurring once. The specimen was PBMCs or a T cell subset sorted from them (not recorded which). All receptors come from a man aged 18 to 29 who had mild COVID-19 (a few samples of this study predate the infection). Cell type and time point are not known. CDR3s include the opening cysteine and the closing phenylalanine or tryptophan. Fields, in order: CDR3 protein, CDR3 DNA, clone size, V gene, J gene, D gene. D genes are given only for firm matches. Rows give clone size only sometimes, using once, few, many, or a class for an expanded clone.

CDR3aa: CSVEALTFEAFF
CDR3nt: TGCAGCGTTGAAGCACTCACCTTTGAAGCTTTCTTT
abundance: NA
v_gene: TRBV29-1
j_gene: TRBJ1-1
d_gene: NA

CDR3aa: CASRDGAGGYTF
CDR3nt: TGTGCCAGCAGGGACGGGGCTGGTGGCTACACCTTC
abundance: few
v_gene: TRBV6-1
j_gene: TRBJ1-2
d_gene: NA

CDR3aa: CSASGTKRGDQETQYF
CDR3nt: TGCAGTGCTAGTGGAACTAAGCGGGGGGATCAAGAGACCCAGTACTTC
abundance: NA
v_gene: TRBV20-1
j_gene: TRBJ2-5
d_gene: TRBD2

CDR3aa: CASSSPGLAGRSSYEQYF
CDR3nt: TGTGCCAGCAGCTCCCCGGGACTAGCGGGGCGGAGCTCCTACGAGCAGTACTTC
abundance: NA
v_gene: TRBV7-9
j_gene: TRBJ2-7
d_gene: TRBD2

CDR3aa: CASRPGPSTDTQYF
CDR3nt: TGTGCCAGCAGACCCGGGCCAAGCACAGATACGCAGTATTTT
abundance: few
v_gene: TRBV12-3/TRBV12-4
j_gene: TRBJ2-3
d_gene: NA

CDR3aa: CASSRPVMTGGINQPQHF
CDR3nt: TGTGCCAGCAGCCGACCCGTAATGACAGGGGGAATCAATCAGCCCCAGCATTTT
abundance: NA
v_gene: TRBV28
j_gene: TRBJ1-5
d_gene: TRBD1

CDR3aa: CASSSRRTPPTETQYF
CDR3nt: TGTGCCAGCAGCTCGCGACGGACCCCTCCCACAGAGACCCAGTACTTC
abundance: NA
v_gene: TRBV7-9
j_gene: TRBJ2-5
d_gene: NA

CDR3aa: CASSQGANYGYTF
CDR3nt: TGTGCCAGCAGCCAAGGAGCTAACTATGGCTACACCTTC
abundance: many
v_gene: TRBV3-1
j_gene: TRBJ1-2
d_gene: NA

CDR3aa: CASSLAAAQYF
CDR3nt: TGTGCCAGCAGCTTAGCCGCGGCGCAGTATTTT
abundance: NA
v_gene: TRBV11-2
j_gene: TRBJ2-3
d_gene: NA

CDR3aa: CASSRRPQGQGEKLFF
CDR3nt: TGCGCCAGCAGCCGCCGTCCACAGGGTCAGGGAGAAAAACTGTTTTTT
abundance: few
v_gene: TRBV5-1
j_gene: TRBJ1-4
d_gene: NA

CDR3aa: CASSFHSTDTQYF
CDR3nt: TGTGCCAGCAGTTTCCATAGCACAGATACGCAGTATTTT
abundance: few
v_gene: TRBV7-9
j_gene: TRBJ2-3
d_gene: NA

CDR3aa: CASSQVWVQLQETQYF
CDR3nt: TGTGCCAGCAGCCAAGTCTGGGTACAACTCCAAGAGACCCAGTACTTC
abundance: NA
v_gene: TRBV3-1
j_gene: TRBJ2-5
d_gene: NA

CDR3aa: CASGTGLPSPLHF
CDR3nt: TGTGCCAGCGGGACAGGGTTACCCTCACCCCTCCACTTT
abundance: NA
v_gene: TRBV7-3
j_gene: TRBJ1-6
d_gene: TRBD1

CDR3aa: CASSSGQGAWDEQFF
CDR3nt: TGTGCCAGCAGCTCTGGACAGGGGGCTTGGGATGAGCAGTTCTTC
abundance: NA
v_gene: TRBV7-9
j_gene: TRBJ2-1
d_gene: TRBD1

CDR3aa: CASTPPWSSYNEQFF
CDR3nt: TGTGCCAGCACCCCCCCTTGGAGCTCCTACAATGAGCAGTTCTTC
abundance: few
v_gene: TRBV11-2
j_gene: TRBJ2-1
d_gene: NA

CDR3aa: CASSSLRGKDTQYF
CDR3nt: TGTGCCAGCAGCTCTTTACGGGGCAAAGATACGCAGTATTTT
abundance: few
v_gene: TRBV11-2
j_gene: TRBJ2-3
d_gene: NA

CDR3aa: CASSLREREKLFF
CDR3nt: TGTGCCAGCAGCTTACGGGAGAGAGAAAAACTGTTTTTT
abundance: NA
v_gene: TRBV5-6
j_gene: TRBJ1-4
d_gene: NA

CDR3aa: CASSLGYIGKNHPEAFF
CDR3nt: TGTGCCAGCAGCTTGGGCTATATAGGGAAGAATCATCCTGAAGCTTTCTTT
abundance: NA
v_gene: TRBV7-9
j_gene: TRBJ1-1
d_gene: NA

CDR3aa: CASSQRENRAGEQFF
CDR3nt: TGCGCCAGCAGCCAAAGGGAGAACAGGGCCGGTGAGCAGTTCTTC
abundance: NA
v_gene: TRBV4-1
j_gene: TRBJ2-1
d_gene: NA

CDR3aa: CSAHPGQNTGELFF
CDR3nt: TGCAGTGCCCACCCCGGACAGAACACCGGGGAGCTGTTTTTT
abundance: NA
v_gene: TRBV20-1
j_gene: TRBJ2-2
d_gene: NA

CDR3aa: CASSLKSQAQETQYF
CDR3nt: TGTGCCAGCAGCCTTAAATCACAGGCTCAAGAGACCCAGTACTTC
abundance: few
v_gene: TRBV5-5
j_gene: TRBJ2-5
d_gene: NA

CDR3aa: CASSQDWAVNQPQHF
CDR3nt: TGCGCCAGCAGCCAAGACTGGGCCGTTAATCAGCCCCAGCATTTT
abundance: many
v_gene: TRBV4-3
j_gene: TRBJ1-5
d_gene: NA

CDR3aa: CASTSVDRDTDTQYF
CDR3nt: TGTGCCAGCACCTCCGTGGACAGGGACACAGATACGCAGTATTTT
abundance: few
v_gene: TRBV6-2/TRBV6-3
j_gene: TRBJ2-3
d_gene: TRBD1

CDR3aa: CSVSRAENIQYF
CDR3nt: TGCAGCGTGTCCAGGGCGGAAAACATTCAGTACTTC
abundance: few
v_gene: TRBV29-1
j_gene: TRBJ2-4
d_gene: NA

CDR3aa: CASSYQGSREQFF
CDR3nt: TGTGCCAGCAGTTACCAAGGTAGCCGGGAGCAGTTCTTC
abundance: NA
v_gene: TRBV6-5
j_gene: TRBJ2-1
d_gene: NA

CDR3aa: CSAGGWASGGNEQFF
CDR3nt: TGCAGTGCTGGGGGTTGGGCTAGCGGGGGAAATGAGCAGTTCTTC
abundance: few
v_gene: TRBV20-1
j_gene: TRBJ2-1
d_gene: TRBD2

CDR3aa: CASSFRQGNYGYTF
CDR3nt: TGTGCCAGCAGCTTCAGACAGGGGAATTATGGCTACACCTTC
abundance: NA
v_gene: TRBV7-8
j_gene: TRBJ1-2
d_gene: TRBD1

CDR3aa: CASSQTSDNEQFF
CDR3nt: TGTGCCAGCAGCCAGACTAGCGACAATGAGCAGTTCTTC
abundance: few
v_gene: TRBV7-2
j_gene: TRBJ2-1
d_gene: TRBD2

CDR3aa: CASGHNTEAFF
CDR3nt: TGTGCCAGCGGCCATAACACTGAAGCTTTCTTT
abundance: NA
v_gene: TRBV6-5
j_gene: TRBJ1-1
d_gene: NA

CDR3aa: CASSEALPTPWQPQHF
CDR3nt: TGTGCCAGCAGTGAAGCATTGCCGACCCCATGGCAGCCCCAGCATTTT
abundance: few
v_gene: TRBV6-1
j_gene: TRBJ1-5
d_gene: NA

CDR3aa: CASSEGTSGATDTQYF
CDR3nt: TGTGCCAGCAGCGAAGGGACTAGCGGGGCCACAGATACGCAGTATTTT
abundance: few
v_gene: TRBV7-3
j_gene: TRBJ2-3
d_gene: TRBD2